The 23 T cell receptor beta chains listed next were all sequenced from one sample in a study of blood T cells in healthy people across ages. Through a sample-barcoded 5' primer and a J-beta primer mix, a second PCR was run for roughly 7 to 12 cycles. TCRdb re-called the 5' RACE reads through MiXCR, storing one row per CDR3 protein. The profile shows about 2 million distinct CDR3 sequences, about 50% of them singletons. Sequenced material: blood. The origin of the receptors is a woman aged 40 to 50 in good health.

The chain has TRBV27 and TRBJ1-5; no clear D gene. The V gene's germline CDR1 is MNHEY and CDR2 SMNVEV (reference sequence). The CDR3 totals 12 residues. V lost 6 bases to trimming and J lost 5 bases, with 8 bases between them. The CDR3: CASRAGHQPQHF. The CDR3 DNA sequence: TGTGCCAGCAGGGCAGGCCATCAGCCCCAGCATTTT.

In DNA, the CDR3 is TGTGCCAGCAAGGGGAACTTAGATAATTCACCCCTCCACTTT. This sequence encodes CASKGNLDNSPLHF. The chain employs TRBV6-5 and TRBJ1-6, with D possibly matching TRBD1 (5 bases). Germline CDR1 and CDR2: MNHEY and SVGAGI. The CDR3 is made up of 14 amino acids. Between the trimmed V and J ends, which lost 7 bases and 5 bases, there was a span of 12 bases.

The chain has TRBV7-8 and TRBJ2-7, with D unclear. CDR1 SGHVS and CDR2 FQNEAQ come from the germline V gene. This CDR3 is 13 amino acids long. The V and J ends lost 2 bases and 5 bases respectively, with 10 bases between them. The CDR3 loop reads CASSLLWADEQYF. In nucleotides, the CDR3 is TGTGCCAGCAGCTTATTATGGGCGGACGAGCAGTACTTC.

This chain links TRBV7-2 with TRBJ2-5, with 8 bases aligning to TRBD2. The CDR3 extends over 17 amino acids. In germline, CDR1 is SGHTA, CDR2 FQGNSA. Losses at the gene ends were 1 base for V and 4 bases for J; bases not matched to a gene: 11. This chain's CDR3 is CASSLGAMAGGRETQYF. The CDR3 coding sequence is TGTGCCAGCAGCTTAGGGGCTATGGCGGGGGGCCGAGAGACCCAGTACTTC.

For this clonotype: A read error may account for a junction end that differs from germline. This chain uses TRBV2 with TRBJ2-3; D is unresolved. Germline loops: CDR1 SNHLY, CDR2 FYNNEI. CDR3 length: 14 residues. The CDR3: CARSERGSTDTQYF. CDR3 bases: TGTGCCCGCAGTGAACGTGGCTCCACAGATACGCAGTATTTT.

This clonotype was found a few times. V gene TRBV4-3 combines with J gene TRBJ2-7, with D unresolved. Trimming removed 0 bases at V and 6 bases at J, with 12 bases between. The germline V gene has CDR1 LGHNA and CDR2 YSLEER. The CDR3 contains 14 residues. CDR3: CASSQDFALAEQYF. The CDR3 DNA is TGCGCCAGCAGCCAAGATTTCGCCCTGGCCGAGCAGTACTTC.

The chain links TRBV15 to TRBJ1-2; a possible D gene is TRBD1 (5 bases). The CDR3 has 12 residues. V gave up 3 bases and J gave up 8 bases, with 10 bases separating them. The germline CDR1 and CDR2 sequences are LNHNV and YYDKDF (reference sequence). The CDR3 coding sequence is TGTGCCACCAGCAGCACAGGTTACGGCTACACCTTC. It encodes CATSSTGYGYTF.

This clonotype was counted only a few times. The chain joins TRBV20-1 to TRBJ2-1; a possible D gene is TRBD1 (5 bases). Trimming took 5 bases from V and 4 from J, leaving 15 bases between them. This CDR3 comprises 14 residues. Germline lookup yields CDR1 DFQATT and CDR2 SNEGSKA (reference sequence). CDR3 sequence: CSAYDSVDYNEQFF. Here the CDR3 DNA reads TGCAGTGCTTACGACAGCGTTGATTACAATGAGCAGTTCTTC.

The chain couples TRBV6-5 to TRBJ2-4; a weak D match, TRBD1 (5 bases). The DNA end lines up better with TRBJ2-7; the J call may be wrong. Germline V gives CDR1 MNHEY, CDR2 SVGAGI. The CDR3 contains 13 residues. CDR3: CASRKTESDEQYF. The CDR3, as DNA: TGTGCCAGCCGCAAGACAGAGTCCGACGAGCAGTACTTC.

A few counts support this clonotype. The chain recombines TRBV6-2 or TRBV6-3 with TRBJ2-3; D is uncertain. CDR1 is MNHEY, CDR2 SVGEGT, per germline. Trimming pared 2 bases from V and 4 bases from J, leaving 10 bases between. The CDR3 extends over 14 amino acids. The CDR3 reads CASSYGERPDTQYF. The CDR3 DNA is TGTGCCAGCAGTTACGGAGAACGGCCAGATACGCAGTATTTT.

The chain combines TRBV19 with TRBJ1-1, with TRBD1 matching 10 bases. Germline V lookup: CDR1 LNHDA, CDR2 SQIVND (reference sequence). The CDR3 extends over 15 amino acids. V shed 7 bases and J 5 bases; nucleotides not matched to a gene: 10. This CDR3 is CASNRDRGHRTEAFF. CDR3 nucleotides: TGTGCCAGTAACCGGGACAGGGGCCACCGTACTGAAGCTTTCTTT.

The chain links TRBV7-3 to TRBJ2-6; TRBD1 matches 7 bases. CDR1 is SGHTA, CDR2 FQGTGA, per germline. CDR3 length equals 15 residues. V was clipped by 11 bases and J by 7 bases; unmatched bases: 14. The CDR3 protein is CARGTALVGANVLTF. Here the CDR3 DNA reads TGTGCCCGTGGGACAGCCCTAGTGGGAGCCAACGTCCTGACTTTC.

This clonotype was counted a few times. The chain links TRBV10-3 to TRBJ2-5, with TRBD1 identical over 8 bases. V trimming: 2 bases; J trimming: 11 bases; junction bases outside the gene matches: 10. The CDR3 is made up of 14 amino acids. Germline CDR1 and CDR2: ENHRY and SYGVKD. The CDR3 region is CAISEPQDRVRQYF. As DNA, the CDR3 is TGTGCCATCAGTGAGCCCCAGGACAGGGTTCGGCAGTACTTC.

The chain employs TRBV20-1 and TRBJ2-5; D might be TRBD2 (6 bases). Germline loops: CDR1 DFQATT, CDR2 SNEGSKA (reference sequence). The CDR3 consists of 14 residues. Trimming left V 7 bases short and J 1 base short, with 16 bases between. The CDR3 nucleotides are TGCAGTGGAAGAACGGGGGAACCCCAAGAGACCCAGTACTTC. Its protein product is CSGRTGEPQETQYF.

Only a few counts were recorded for this clonotype. V and J are TRBV4-1 and TRBJ1-5; 7 bases fit TRBD1. Germline loops: CDR1 MGHRA, CDR2 YSYEKL. The CDR3 covers 14 residues. The trim removed 8 bases at V and 5 bases at J, leaving 9 bases unmatched. The CDR3 sequence is CASSIQGNHQPQHF. DNA for the CDR3: TGCGCCAGCTCTATACAGGGGAACCATCAGCCCCAGCATTTT.

This clonotype was counted only a few times. This sequence joins TRBV6-6 and TRBJ2-5; TRBD1 is a possible D gene (6 bases). Germline loops: CDR1 MNHNY, CDR2 SVGAGI (reference sequence). V lost 7 bases and J 7 bases, leaving 19 bases between the germline ends. The CDR3 is made up of 14 amino acids. CDR3 amino acids: CASKLQGRIGTQYF. For the CDR3, the DNA is TGTGCCAGCAAACTACAGGGCCGTATTGGGACCCAGTACTTC.

This chain links TRBV5-1 with TRBJ2-6; D is unresolved. This CDR3 contains 16 residues. CDR1 is SGHRS, CDR2 YFSETQ, per germline. Trimming left V 7 bases short and J 0 bases short, with 14 bases between. The CDR3 protein is CASGSDSSSGANVLTF. Written as DNA, the CDR3 is TGCGCCAGCGGGTCAGACTCTAGCTCTGGGGCCAACGTCCTGACTTTC. Variable domain in full (rest from reference TRBV5-1 and TRBJ2-6): KAGVTQTPRYLIKTRGQQVTLSCSPISGHRSVSWYQQTPGQGLQFLFEYFSETQRNKGNFPGRFSGRQFSNSRSEMNVSTLELGDSALYLCASGSDSSSGANVLTFGAGSRLTVL.

As concerns this clonotype: Compared with germline, one end of the junction differs, possibly owing to a read error. This sequence joins TRBV4-2 and TRBJ1-1; 7 nucleotides align to TRBD1. CDR1 is LGHNA, CDR2 YNFKEQ, per germline. This CDR3 region has 17 residues. The CDR3 DNA reads TGTACCAGCAGCCAAGATTGGGCGCGACAGGGGAACACTGAAGCTTTCTTT. The encoded protein is CTSSQDWARQGNTEAFF.

The V and J genes are TRBV29-1 and TRBJ1-1; tentatively, D is TRBD1 (6 bases). Between the trimmed V and J ends, which lost 3 bases and 0 bases, there was a span of 14 bases. The CDR3 spans 15 residues. CDR1 and CDR2 from the germline V gene are SQVTM and ANQGSEA. CDR3 region: CSVDPDSPMNTEAFF. In DNA form, the CDR3 reads TGCAGCGTTGACCCGGACAGCCCCATGAACACTGAAGCTTTCTTT.

The chain links TRBV13 to TRBJ1-2; 8 bases line up with TRBD1. V dropped 5 bases and J dropped 4; count of bases not matched to a gene: 9. From germline, CDR1 is PRHDT and CDR2 FYEKMQ (reference sequence). This CDR3 has 15 amino acids. The CDR3 DNA reads as TGTGCCAGCAGCAAGACCGGGACAGGCGGCTATGGCTACACCTTC. This sequence encodes CASSKTGTGGYGYTF. Complete variable domain (other parts from reference TRBV13 and TRBJ1-2): AAGVIQSPRHLIKEKRETATLKCYPIPRHDTVYWYQQGPGQDPQFLISFYEKMQSDKGSIPDRFSAQQFSDYHSELNMSSLELGDSALYFCASSKTGTGGYGYTFGSGTRLTVV.

V gene TRBV20-1 combines with J gene TRBJ2-3; either TRBD1 or TRBD2 may fit D (5 bases each). CDR3 length: 14 residues. Per the germline V gene, CDR1 is DFQATT and CDR2 is SNEGSKA (reference sequence). V lost 5 bases, J lost 1 base, and 13 bases lay in between. CDR3 sequence (DNA): TGCAGTGCTGCGAATCCGGGGCGCACAGATACGCAGTATTTT. Its protein product is CSAANPGRTDTQYF.

The gene calls are TRBV18 and TRBJ1-5, with D possibly being TRBD1 (5 bases). This CDR3 is 14 amino acids long. Trimming cost V 0 bases and J 3 bases, with 6 bases left between them. Germline CDR1 and CDR2: KGHSH and LQKENI. The CDR3 reads CASSPPRVNQPQHF. CDR3 DNA: TGTGCCAGCTCACCACCCAGGGTCAATCAGCCCCAGCATTTT.

This rearrangement joins TRBV15 to TRBJ2-5; no definite D call. The germline CDR1 and CDR2 sequences are LNHNV and YYDKDF (reference sequence). The CDR3 is 17 residues long. Trimming left V 4 bases short and J 7 bases short, with 25 bases between. The CDR3 region is CATSTRPQQTGFGTQYF. CDR3 nucleotides: TGTGCCACCAGCACACGACCCCAGCAGACGGGTTTTGGGACCCAGTACTTC.